This T cell receptor (beta chain) was sequenced during a study of T cells in Graves' hyperthyroidism and ophthalmopathy. This clonotype has a handful of counts. TCR beta CDR3 regions were amplified from RNA. Using the HTBI primer set, a first-round RT-PCR was run on the TCR CDR3. TCRdb re-analysed the multiplex PCR reads in MiXCR, keeping a single row per CDR3 protein. The profile covers fewer than 350,000 distinct CDR3 sequences, with 15% to 20% appearing a single time and 45% to 50% taken by the ten largest. Graves' hyperthyroidism without ophthalmopathy progression within 18 months was termed stable. Exclusion followed for patients with uncontrolled infection, other autoimmune disease, pregnancy or lactation. Extraction of PBMCs used roughly 9.3 ml of fresh peripheral blood. Sequenced sample: blood. This clonotype was obtained from a woman between 45 and 60 years old with Graves' hyperthyroidism.

This CDR3 is CASSTGHTSSYNEQFF. In DNA form, the CDR3 reads TGTGCCAGTAGTACCGGACATACGAGCTCCTACAATGAGCAGTTCTTC. V usage is TRBV19 and J usage is TRBJ2-1; a weak D match, TRBD1 (5 bases). V dropped 4 bases and J dropped 0 bases, with 13 bases sitting between them. Germline V CDR1 and CDR2: LNHDA, SQIVND (reference sequence). The CDR3 has 16 amino acids.